Shown below are 7 T cell receptor beta chains from a single sample sequenced in a study of blood T cell repertoires in COVID-19. Here immunoSEQ multiplex PCR was the method, and the copy in TCRdb shows in-frame clones only, minus some. Of around 160,000 clones listed, 70% to 90% are singletons. The sample comprised peripheral blood. The receptors shown here come from a woman aged 60-75 years with COVID-19, enrolled during active disease.

The chain has TRBV28 and TRBJ2-6, with 8 bases that match TRBD2. This CDR3 contains 15 residues. V lost 7 bases, J lost 5 bases, and 7 bases stayed unmatched. Germline CDR1 reads MDHEN; CDR2 reads SYDVKM. CDR3 residues: CASTSGGSWANVLTF. CDR3 in DNA: TGTGCCAGCACCTCGGGGGGGAGCTGGGCCAACGTCCTGACTTTC.

This chain links TRBV11-3 with TRBJ2-1; TRBD2 matches at 9 bases. The CDR3 contains 16 residues. V was pared by 5 bases and J by 2 bases, with 7 bases of the junction left unmatched. Germline-derived CDR1 and CDR2 are SGHNT and YENEEA. The CDR3 is CASSKGGGGTYNEQFF. CDR3 coding DNA: TGTGCCAGCAGCAAGGGCGGGGGGGGCACCTACAATGAGCAGTTCTTC.

The J gene is TRBJ1-2, the V gene TRBV5-4, with D possibly TRBD1 on 5 matching bases. The V end lost 6 bases, the J end lost 6 bases, and 18 bases lay between the germline ends. This CDR3 contains 14 residues. Germline V gene lookup returns CDR1 SGHNT and CDR2 YYREEE (reference sequence). The DNA of the CDR3 is TGTGCCAGCACCCATCCGAGCAGGGAAAATGGCTACACCTTC. Residues: CASTHPSRENGYTF.

This chain uses TRBV19 with TRBJ1-4; 10 bases fit TRBD1. J gave up 8 bases and V 7 bases, and 7 bases lay outside the gene matches. The CDR3 runs 14 residues. Per the germline V gene, CDR1 is LNHDA and CDR2 is SQIVND (reference sequence). The CDR3 protein is CASTVTGGAEKLFF. CDR3 nucleotide sequence: TGTGCCAGTACAGTGACAGGGGGCGCGGAAAAACTGTTTTTT.

The chain has TRBV27 and TRBJ2-3; 12 nucleotides match TRBD2. CDR1 and CDR2 from the germline V gene are MNHEY and SMNVEV (reference sequence). This CDR3 spans 16 amino acids. Losses at the gene ends were 7 bases for V and 1 base for J; bases not matched to a gene: 6. The CDR3 coding sequence is TGTGCCAGCACTAGCGGGGGGGTTCTCGGCACAGATACGCAGTATTTT. Translating gives CASTSGGVLGTDTQYF.

The rearrangement links TRBV19 to TRBJ1-1; D perhaps matches TRBD1 (5 bases). The CDR3 is made up of 15 amino acids. Between the trimmed V and J ends, which lost 5 bases and 0 bases, there was a span of 13 bases. Germline CDR1 and CDR2: LNHDA and SQIVND (reference sequence). In nucleotides, the CDR3 is TGTGCCAGTAGTCCCGACAGATCCATGAACACTGAAGCTTTCTTT. The encoded protein is CASSPDRSMNTEAFF.

The chain has TRBV10-1 and TRBJ2-2, with D maybe TRBD1 (6 bases). This CDR3 has 13 residues. Germline values: CDR1 WNHNN, CDR2 SYGVQD (reference sequence). V lost 8 bases and J 0 bases, leaving 7 bases between the germline ends. The CDR3 here is CASGQSNTGELFF. In DNA form, the CDR3 reads TGCGCCAGCGGACAGTCGAACACCGGGGAGCTGTTTTTT.